This T cell receptor (beta chain) is from a study of T-cell memory formation after mild COVID-19. Study information: TCR clusters were mostly confined to one donor each.

The germline gives CDR1 MNHEY, CDR2 SVGEGT. The CDR3 has 15 amino acids. V shed 5 bases and J 4 bases; nucleotides not matched to a gene: 9. MiXCR was run by TCRdb on the 5' RACE reads, yielding one entry per CDR3 protein. This sample yields fewer than 450,000 distinct CDR3 sequences, of which around a fifth are seen a single time; approximately 12% belongs to the top ten. There are a few counts of this clonotype. Its antigen is unknown. Regarding the study as a whole: Nothing confirmed that second-wave clones peaking on day 37 were specific for SARS-CoV-2.

V is TRBV6-2 or TRBV6-3 and J is TRBJ1-2; the match to TRBD1 covers 8 bases. This sequence originates from an adult woman who had mild COVID-19 (a few samples of this study predate the infection). Cell type and time point are not known. Sequenced material: PBMCs or a T cell subset sorted from them (not recorded which). The CDR3, as DNA: TGTGCCAGCAGTCCGCGACAGGGGTCGATCTATGGCTACACCTTC. Encoded protein: CASSPRQGSIYGYTF.